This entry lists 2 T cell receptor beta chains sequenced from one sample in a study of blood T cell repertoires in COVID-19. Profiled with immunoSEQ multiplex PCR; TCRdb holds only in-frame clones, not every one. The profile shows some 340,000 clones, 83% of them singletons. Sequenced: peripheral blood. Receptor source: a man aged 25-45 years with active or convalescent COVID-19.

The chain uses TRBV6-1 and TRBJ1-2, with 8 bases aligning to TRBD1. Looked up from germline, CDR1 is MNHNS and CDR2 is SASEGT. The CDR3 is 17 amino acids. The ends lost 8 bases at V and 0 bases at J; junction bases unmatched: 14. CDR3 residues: CASGKGQGGKANYGYTF. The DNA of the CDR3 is TGTGCCAGCGGTAAAGGACAGGGTGGGAAAGCTAACTATGGCTACACCTTC.

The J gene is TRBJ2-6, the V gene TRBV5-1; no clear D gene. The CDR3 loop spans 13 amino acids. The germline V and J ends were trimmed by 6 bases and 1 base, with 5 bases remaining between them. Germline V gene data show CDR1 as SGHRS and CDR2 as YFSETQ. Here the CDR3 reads CASIASGANVLTF. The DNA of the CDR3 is TGCGCCAGCATAGCTTCTGGGGCCAACGTCCTGACTTTC. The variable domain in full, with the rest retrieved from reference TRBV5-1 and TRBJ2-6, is KAGVTQTPRYLIKTRGQQVTLSCSPISGHRSVSWYQQTPGQGLQFLFEYFSETQRNKGNFPGRFSGRQFSNSRSEMNVSTLELGDSALYLCASIASGANVLTFGAGSRLTVL.